The clone carrying this T cell receptor (beta chain) turned up a few times. The data belong to a study of T cells in Graves' hyperthyroidism and ophthalmopathy. This CDR3 comprises 15 residues. In germline, CDR1 is WSHSY, CDR2 SAAADI. The trim removed 2 bases at V and 4 bases at J, leaving 2 bases unmatched. TCR beta CDR3 sequences were amplified from RNA transcripts. RT-PCR in the first round (using the HTBI primer set) targeted the TCR CDR3. TCRdb processed the multiplex PCR reads anew with MiXCR; each CDR3 protein has one entry. Of some 700,000 distinct CDR3 sequences listed, 15% to 20% are singletons.

V and J are TRBV10-2 and TRBJ1-6; 7 nucleotides line up with TRBD1. The sequence was collected from a man aged 50-60 years with Graves' hyperthyroidism. The sequenced sample consisted of blood. The CDR3 protein is CASSEGTVYNSPLHF. The CDR3 coding sequence is TGCGCCAGCAGTGAGGGGACAGTTTATAATTCACCCCTCCACTTT.